One sample yielded the 10 T cell receptor beta chains listed below, sequenced in a study of T cell responses to AZD1222 COVID-19 vaccine (dated by TCRdb to the early 2020s). The library was produced with the immunoSEQ multiplex PCR assay. Held by TCRdb, this immuneACCESS table contains in-frame sequences only and omits some clones. Under half of the omission traces to an unresolved V gene where checked; the cause of the rest is unknown. In all, the sample holds 100,000 to 150,000 clones, and about 87% of those were seen once. The ten top clones hold around 9.3% of the sample. Sample time point, as interpreted from the label and publication: baseline before first vaccination. The sample in question was peripheral blood, obtained on day 0 of AZD1222 vaccination. Every receptor here comes from an adult in good health.

The rearrangement uses TRBV7-6 and TRBJ2-3, with TRBD1 identical over 7 bases. CDR3 length: 15 residues. V was clipped by 5 bases and J by 1 base; unmatched bases: 6. The germline V gene has CDR1 SGHVS and CDR2 FNYEAQ. CDR3 sequence: CASSARQGRTDTQYF. CDR3 DNA: TGTGCCAGCAGCGCGCGACAGGGTCGCACAGATACGCAGTATTTT.

The V call is TRBV19, the J call TRBJ2-1; 7 bases map to TRBD2. V lost 5 bases to trimming and J lost 5 bases; unmatched junction nucleotides: 6. This CDR3 has 14 amino acids. In germline, CDR1 is LNHDA, CDR2 SQIVND (reference sequence). The chain's CDR3 is CASSSRLANNEQFF. As DNA, the CDR3 is TGTGCCAGTAGTTCCCGACTAGCAAACAATGAGCAGTTCTTC. Filled out from reference TRBV19 and TRBJ2-1, the complete variable domain reads DGGITQSPKYLFRKEGQNVTLSCEQNLNHDAMYWYRQDPGQGLRLIYYSQIVNDFQKGDIAEGYSVSREKKESFPLTVTSAQKNPTAFYLCASSSRLANNEQFFGPGTRLTVL.

The chain combines TRBV5-4 with TRBJ2-2; 10 bases map to TRBD1. The CDR3 contains 16 residues. Germline V gives CDR1 SGHNT, CDR2 YYREEE (reference sequence). The V and J ends lost 5 bases and 4 bases, in that order; junction bases with no gene match: 8. The CDR3 reads CASSSTGTGVTGELFF. The CDR3 nucleotides read TGTGCCAGCAGTTCCACCGGGACAGGGGTCACCGGGGAGCTGTTTTTT.

The chain couples TRBV9 to TRBJ2-3; unclear D gene. This CDR3 spans 15 amino acids. Germline loops: CDR1 SGDLS, CDR2 YYNGEE. Deletions cut 3 bases from V and 0 bases from J, with 11 bases between. The CDR3 reads CASSDDLASTDTQYF. The CDR3 nucleotides read TGTGCCAGCAGCGATGACCTTGCTAGCACAGATACGCAGTATTTT.

The chain couples TRBV7-8 to TRBJ1-4, with D unresolved. Germline CDR1 reads SGHVS; CDR2 reads FQNEAQ. V gave up 8 bases and J gave up 8 bases, with 12 bases separating them. The CDR3 totals 12 residues. CDR3 protein: CASQLSGEKLFF. CDR3 in DNA: TGTGCCAGCCAATTATCTGGGGAAAAACTGTTTTTT.

This clone was observed a few times. The chain recombines TRBV11-2 with TRBJ2-2; a weak D match, TRBD1 (5 bases). CDR1 and CDR2 (germline): SGHAT, FQNNGV. This CDR3 has 14 amino acids. V lost 2 bases, J lost 4 bases, and 8 bases lay in between. The DNA for the CDR3 is TGTGCCAGCAGCTTAAGGACATTCACCGGGGAGCTGTTTTTT. Protein product: CASSLRTFTGELFF.

This clone occurred once. The V call is TRBV3-1 (or the pseudogene TRBV3-2), the J call TRBJ1-1, with D possibly being TRBD1 (6 bases). V was shortened by 1 base and J by 4 bases, with 16 bases between the two germline ends. The CDR3 is made up of 16 amino acids. Per the germline V gene, CDR1 is LGHDT and CDR2 is YNNKEL (reference sequence). The CDR3 nucleotides are TGTGCCAGCAGCCAAGTCATGCTGACAGGCATCACTGAAGCTTTCTTT. Its protein is CASSQVMLTGITEAFF.

V gene TRBV5-4 combines with J gene TRBJ2-4, with 8 nucleotides matching TRBD1. This CDR3 is built from 14 residues. Germline values: CDR1 SGHNT, CDR2 YYREEE (reference sequence). The junction had 9 bases not matched to a gene; V was cut back by 0 bases and J by 13 bases. The CDR3 DNA follows: TGTGCCAGCAGCTTGGGACAGGGGACCAGTGCCCAGTACTTC. Translating it yields CASSLGQGTSAQYF.

The chain carries TRBV27 and TRBJ2-3; unclear D gene. CDR1 and CDR2 (germline): MNHEY, SMNVEV (reference sequence). CDR3 length: 14 residues. Deletions cut 2 bases from V and 2 bases from J, with 8 bases between. DNA of the CDR3: TGTGCCAGCAGTTTAGGAGAATCCACAGATACGCAGTATTTT. Protein product: CASSLGESTDTQYF.

The rearrangement links TRBV28 to TRBJ2-7; perhaps TRBD1 as D (5 bases). Germline V gene data show CDR1 as MDHEN and CDR2 as SYDVKM. V was shortened by 3 bases and J by 3 bases, with 12 bases between the two germline ends. The CDR3 loop spans 14 amino acids. The CDR3 DNA reads as TGTGCCAGCAGTTTCAGGGCTGCTTACTACGAGCAGTACTTC. Its protein is CASSFRAAYYEQYF.